The 15 T cell receptor beta chains reported below all come from one sample, sequenced in a study of blood T cells in healthy people across ages. A second PCR of 7 to 11 cycles used a sample-barcoded 5' primer and a J-beta primer mix. TCRdb re-called the 5' RACE reads through MiXCR, storing one row per CDR3 protein. The sample has 650,000 to 800,000 distinct CDR3 sequences, under 65% seen once. Source material: blood. These receptors were collected from a woman over 75 in good health.

V and J are TRBV12-3 or TRBV12-4 and TRBJ1-2; D uncertain. The germline V and J ends were trimmed by 2 bases and 0 bases, with 7 bases remaining between them. The CDR3 runs to 14 residues. The CDR3 spells CASSLSPANYGYTF. The CDR3 DNA follows: TGTGCCAGCAGTTTATCTCCAGCTAACTATGGCTACACCTTC.

This clonotype was recorded at least ten times. The DNA for the CDR3 is TGCGCCAGCAGCTTAAGGAGTAGGGACGCCTACCAAGAGACCCAGTACTTC. This translates into CASSLRSRDAYQETQYF. The V and J genes are TRBV5-1 and TRBJ2-5, with D possibly being TRBD1 or TRBD2 (5 bases each). The ends were cut back, 2 bases at V and 0 bases at J, with 17 bases in the middle. Germline assignment: CDR1 SGHRS and CDR2 YFSETQ. The CDR3 loop spans 17 amino acids.

This rearrangement joins TRBV27 to TRBJ2-7; TRBD1 aligns across 7 bases. With 6 bases clipped from V and 0 bases from J, the junction kept 5 bases outside the gene matches. This CDR3 is 14 amino acids long. Germline assignment: CDR1 MNHEY and CDR2 SMNVEV (reference sequence). The CDR3 is CASRSTGVSYEQYF. The DNA of the CDR3 is TGTGCCAGCAGATCCACAGGGGTCTCCTACGAGCAGTACTTC.

A single count supports this clonotype. This chain links TRBV7-2 with TRBJ2-7, with 11 bases fitting TRBD1. The J call may be incorrect, as the DNA end agrees better with TRBJ2-5. This CDR3 region has 17 residues. Germline V gives CDR1 SGHTA, CDR2 FQGNSA. CDR3 nucleotides: TGTGCCAGCAGCCCCCATTTGGACAGGGGGCGTCAAGAGACCCAGTACTTC. Translation gives CASSPHLDRGRQETQYF.

V and J are TRBV9 and TRBJ2-3, with 8 bases that match TRBD2. The CDR3 contains 13 residues. Germline trimming cut 3 bases from V and 4 bases from J; bases unmatched to any gene: 1. Germline V gene lookup returns CDR1 SGDLS and CDR2 YYNGEE. DNA for the CDR3: TGTGCCAGCAGCGGGGGACTAGCAGATACGCAGTATTTT. Translated: CASSGGLADTQYF.

The rearrangement uses TRBV5-1 and TRBJ2-1, with D possibly being TRBD1 or TRBD2 (5 bases each). The V and J ends lost 0 bases and 3 bases respectively, with 10 bases between them. From germline, CDR1 is SGHRS and CDR2 YFSETQ. This CDR3 has 15 amino acids. CDR3 nucleotides: TGCGCCAGCAGCTTGGGCCGGGGCAACTACAATGAGCAGTTCTTC. Protein: CASSLGRGNYNEQFF.

This chain links TRBV6-5 with TRBJ2-5; D unclear. The CDR3 runs to 13 residues. From germline, CDR1 is MNHEY and CDR2 SVGAGI. Trimming removed 2 bases at V and 11 bases at J, with 15 bases between. The CDR3 protein is CASSYRVKNEQYF. For the CDR3, the DNA is TGTGCCAGCAGTTACAGGGTCAAAAATGAGCAGTACTTC.

This clonotype was detected many times. CDR3: CSVVRGDGEQFF. Written as DNA, the CDR3 is TGCAGCGTTGTACGTGGGGACGGGGAGCAGTTCTTC. The chain uses TRBV29-1 and TRBJ2-1; D is perhaps TRBD1 or TRBD2 (5 bases each). The V end lost 4 bases, the J end lost 10 bases, and 14 bases lay between the germline ends. The germline CDR1 and CDR2 sequences are SQVTM and ANQGSEA. This CDR3 spans 12 amino acids.

The chain employs TRBV5-1 and TRBJ2-7; D unresolved. V was pared by 2 bases and J by 6 bases, with 12 bases between. The germline gives CDR1 SGHRS, CDR2 YFSETQ. The CDR3 runs 13 residues. The chain's CDR3 is CASSFVSLGEQYF. The CDR3 bases are TGCGCCAGCAGCTTCGTATCCCTGGGCGAGCAGTACTTC.

V usage is TRBV18 and J usage is TRBJ2-1; D gene ambiguous. The J call may be incorrect, as the DNA end agrees better with TRBJ2-7. The CDR3 runs 15 residues. Germline V gene lookup returns CDR1 KGHSH and CDR2 LQKENI. The CDR3 coding sequence is TGTGCCAGCTCTCCCGGAACGTCCCCTTACAATGAGCAGTACTTC. It yields the protein CASSPGTSPYNEQYF.

This clonotype was seen ten or more times. CDR3 bases: TGCAGTGCTATAACGGACAGTCTCCAGCCCCAGCATTTT. Translated: CSAITDSLQPQHF. V and J are TRBV20-1 and TRBJ1-5; weak D call: TRBD1 (6 bases). CDR3 length: 13 amino acids. The V end was cut by 4 bases, the J end by 7 bases, with 14 bases between. CDR1 and CDR2 (germline): DFQATT, SNEGSKA (reference sequence).

The gene calls are TRBV12-3 or TRBV12-4 and TRBJ1-5; weak D call: TRBD1 (6 bases). Trimming pared 2 bases from V and 6 bases from J, leaving 11 bases between. The CDR3 contains 14 residues. The CDR3 region is CASSLSGEGQPQHF. The CDR3 coding sequence is TGTGCCAGCAGTTTATCAGGGGAGGGTCAGCCCCAGCATTTT.

Of note for this clonotype: An end of the junction does not agree with germline; a read error may underlie this. The chain carries TRBV3-1 and TRBJ2-1; 9 bases align to TRBD2. There are 17 residues in the CDR3. The germline V gene encodes CDR1 LGHDT and CDR2 YNNKEL (reference sequence). The CDR3 DNA follows: TGTGCCAGTAGCCAAGGCTCCGGGACTAGCATCTTCAATGAGCAGTTCTTC. It translates to CASSQGSGTSIFNEQFF.

This clonotype has just one count. A read error may explain this, as a much larger clone is one base away. This rearrangement joins TRBV5-1 to TRBJ2-1; TRBD1 matches 7 bases. CDR1 SGHRS and CDR2 YFSETQ come from the germline V gene. J gave up 2 bases and V 4 bases, and 9 bases lay outside the gene matches. This CDR3 comprises 16 residues. In DNA form, the CDR3 reads TGCGCCAGCAGCGTAACCAGGACAGGTACCTACAATGAGCAGTTCTTC. Its protein product is CASSVTRTGTYNEQFF.

The table lists this clonotype with a count of one. It may be a read error: a sequence one base away is much more abundant. The rearrangement uses TRBV6-1 and TRBJ2-1, with D tentatively TRBD2 (6 bases). Germline CDR1 reads MNHNS; CDR2 reads SASEGT. The CDR3 runs to 14 residues. The CDR3 DNA reads as TGTGCCAGCCACGTAGCGGACCCCTACAATGAGCAGGTCTTC. This sequence encodes CASHVADPYNEQVF.